This TCR beta chain was identified during a study of response to subunit inactivated influenza vaccine. Notes on the study in general: Authors suggested that a seasonal influenza vaccination recruits few new T cells each time.

The CDR3 consists of 14 residues. Trimming took off 6 bases at V and 5 bases at J, with 16 bases between the two ends. Germline V lookup: CDR1 KGHSH, CDR2 LQKENI. TCRdb fed the RT-PCR reads into MiXCR, producing one record per CDR3 protein. The data hold 650,000 to 800,000 distinct CDR3 sequences, with about 14% observed a single time. Regarding this clonotype: Antigen specificity is unknown.

This clonotype was sampled from a man aged 50 to 59 who received an inactivated influenza vaccine. The sample consisted of PBMCs from blood, taken roughly 2 weeks before vaccination. The rearrangement joins TRBV18 to TRBJ2-5; TRBD2 might be the D (5 bases). The CDR3 nucleotides read TGTGCCAGCTCCCCGAGAGGGATTAAGGAGACCCAGTACTTC. Its protein is CASSPRGIKETQYF. The variable domain in full, completed from reference TRBV18 and TRBJ2-5, reads NAGVMQNPRHLVRRRGQEARLRCSPMKGHSHVYWYRQLPEEGLKFMVYLQKENIIDESGMPKERFSAEFPKEGPSILRIQQVVRGDSAAYFCASSPRGIKETQYFGPGTRLLVL.